This passage covers 9 T cell receptor beta chains from one sample sequenced in a study of T cell responses to AZD1222 COVID-19 vaccine. Produced via immunoSEQ multiplex PCR; TCRdb's table is partial and in-frame only. The sample has some 150,000 clones; about nine tenths are singletons. This specimen was peripheral blood, taken on day 0 of AZD1222 vaccination. The receptors come from an adult in good health.

The chain couples TRBV27 to TRBJ1-5, with a possible D match to TRBD1 (6 bases). V was pared by 4 bases and J by 5 bases, with 15 bases between. CDR1 and CDR2 from the germline V gene are MNHEY and SMNVEV (reference sequence). This CDR3 has 15 amino acids. The CDR3 is CASSSTRGHYQPQHF. In DNA form, the CDR3 reads TGTGCCAGCAGTTCTACCAGGGGCCATTATCAGCCCCAGCATTTT.

The sample holds one count of this clone. CDR3 residues: CASSSRQVYTEAFF. For the CDR3, the DNA is TGTGCCAGCAGTTCCCGACAGGTTTACACTGAAGCTTTCTTT. This sequence joins TRBV27 and TRBJ1-1, with D tentatively TRBD1 (6 bases). This CDR3 contains 14 residues. V was shortened by 4 bases and J by 3 bases, with 12 bases between the two germline ends. Germline CDR1 reads MNHEY; CDR2 reads SMNVEV (reference sequence).

The chain couples TRBV11-1 to TRBJ2-1, with D possibly matching TRBD2 (6 bases). CDR1 and CDR2 (germline): SGHAT, FQDESV (reference sequence). This CDR3 has 13 amino acids. V was pared by 0 bases and J by 9 bases, with 9 bases between. CDR3 residues: CASSLARAGEQFF. The CDR3 DNA reads TGTGCCAGCAGCTTAGCGAGAGCGGGTGAGCAGTTCTTC.

The V gene is TRBV28, the J gene TRBJ1-2; D unclear. Germline lookup yields CDR1 MDHEN and CDR2 SYDVKM. V was cut by 6 bases and J by 5 bases, with 7 bases left in between. The CDR3 runs 11 residues. As DNA, the CDR3 is TGTGCCAGCAGATCACATTATGGCTACACCTTC. Its protein product is CASRSHYGYTF.

This clone was counted only a few times. The gene calls are TRBV5-1 and TRBJ2-7; TRBD2 matches at 9 bases. The germline CDR1 and CDR2 sequences are SGHRS and YFSETQ. The ends lost 3 bases at V and 4 bases at J; junction bases unmatched: 8. The CDR3 contains 15 residues. The CDR3 DNA reads TGCGCCAGCAGCTCGCTAGCGGGACAGCCATACGAGCAGTACTTC. Protein sequence: CASSSLAGQPYEQYF.

V and J are TRBV27 and TRBJ2-1, with D perhaps matching TRBD1 (6 bases). Germline V gene lookup returns CDR1 MNHEY and CDR2 SMNVEV (reference sequence). This CDR3 has 14 amino acids. Trimming shortened V by 6 bases and J by 5 bases, and 14 bases separated the two germline ends. CDR3 amino acids: CASSFLDRNNEQFF. The DNA of the CDR3 is TGTGCCAGCAGCTTTCTCGACAGGAACAATGAGCAGTTCTTC.

This clone has ten or more counts. This chain joins TRBV6-5 and TRBJ2-7, with D possibly matching TRBD2 (6 bases). The CDR3 contains 14 residues. V lost 7 bases to trimming and J lost 2 bases, with 15 bases between them. The V gene's germline CDR1 is MNHEY and CDR2 SVGAGI. The CDR3 loop is CASTGVAEAYEQYF. CDR3 coding DNA: TGTGCCAGCACGGGGGTAGCAGAGGCCTACGAGCAGTACTTC.

The chain has TRBV27 and TRBJ2-3; 13 bases align to TRBD2. The V gene's germline CDR1 is MNHEY and CDR2 SMNVEV (reference sequence). CDR3 length equals 18 residues. V was pared by 4 bases and J by 2 bases, with 9 bases of the junction left unmatched. The CDR3 is CASSYTSGRAHNTDTQYF. The CDR3 DNA is TGTGCCAGCAGTTATACTAGCGGGAGGGCCCATAACACAGATACGCAGTATTTT.

The chain links TRBV7-8 to TRBJ2-1; TRBD2 matches 11 bases. CDR3 length: 19 residues. Trimming at V came to 3 bases and at J to 0 bases, leaving 10 bases not matched to a gene. The germline V gene encodes CDR1 SGHVS and CDR2 FQNEAQ. The CDR3 spells CASSLGLAGGRDSYNEQFF. CDR3 coding DNA: TGTGCCAGCAGCTTGGGTCTAGCGGGAGGAAGGGACTCCTACAATGAGCAGTTCTTC.